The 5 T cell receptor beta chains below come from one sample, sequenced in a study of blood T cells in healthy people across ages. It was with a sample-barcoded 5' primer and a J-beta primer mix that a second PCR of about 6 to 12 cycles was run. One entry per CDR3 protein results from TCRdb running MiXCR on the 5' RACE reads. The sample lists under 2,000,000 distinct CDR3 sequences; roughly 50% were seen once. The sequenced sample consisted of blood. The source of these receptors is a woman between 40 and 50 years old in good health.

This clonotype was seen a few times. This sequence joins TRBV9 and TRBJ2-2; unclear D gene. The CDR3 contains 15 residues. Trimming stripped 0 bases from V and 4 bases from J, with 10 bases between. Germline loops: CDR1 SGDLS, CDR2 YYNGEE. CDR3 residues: CASSVVGEPTGELFF. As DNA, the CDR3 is TGTGCCAGCAGCGTAGTGGGCGAACCCACCGGGGAGCTGTTTTTT.

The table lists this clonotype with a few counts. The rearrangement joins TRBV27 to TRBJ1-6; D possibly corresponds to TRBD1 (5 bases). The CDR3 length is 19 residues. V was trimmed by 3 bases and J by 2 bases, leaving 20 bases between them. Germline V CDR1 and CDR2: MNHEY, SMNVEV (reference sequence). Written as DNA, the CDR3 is TGTGCCAGCAGTTTCTCGACGTTTGTAGGGGACCCCTATAATTCACCCCTCCACTTT. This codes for CASSFSTFVGDPYNSPLHF.

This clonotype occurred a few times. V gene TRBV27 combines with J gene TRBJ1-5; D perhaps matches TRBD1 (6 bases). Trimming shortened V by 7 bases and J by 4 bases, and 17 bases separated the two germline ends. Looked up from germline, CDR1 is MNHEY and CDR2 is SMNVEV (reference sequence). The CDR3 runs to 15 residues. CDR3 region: CASTGGGQGNQPQHF. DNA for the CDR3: TGTGCCAGCACCGGAGGAGGGCAGGGGAATCAGCCCCAGCATTTT.

CDR3 in amino acids: CSARDAGEGMNTEAFF. CDR3 bases: TGCAGTGCTAGAGATGCGGGCGAGGGCATGAACACTGAAGCTTTCTTT. The chain uses TRBV20-1 and TRBJ1-1; D remains unclear. CDR3 length equals 16 residues. V was shortened by 0 bases and J by 0 bases, with 14 bases between the two germline ends. Looked up from germline, CDR1 is DFQATT and CDR2 is SNEGSKA (reference sequence).

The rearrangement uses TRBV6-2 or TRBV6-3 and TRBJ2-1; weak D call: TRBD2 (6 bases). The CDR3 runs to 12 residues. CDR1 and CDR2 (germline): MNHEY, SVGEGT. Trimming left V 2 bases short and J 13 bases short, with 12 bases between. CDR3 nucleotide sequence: TGTGCCAGCAGTTACGGGACTTCATTACAGTTCTTC. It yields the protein CASSYGTSLQFF.